A single sample gave rise to the 27 T cell receptor beta chains below, sequenced in a study of shared clonotypes between healthy human individuals. The repertoire was sequenced with immunoSEQ multiplex PCR; TCRdb's copy has only in-frame clones and lacks some. This table holds roughly 1 million clones, 70% to 80% found once. Input material: memory CD4+ T cells sorted from blood. This sample's subset: CD45RA-negative fraction. These receptors were collected from a young man in good health.

The rearrangement joins TRBV11-2 to TRBJ2-7; D gene unclear. There are 13 residues in the CDR3. CDR1 and CDR2 (germline): SGHAT, FQNNGV. Between the trimmed V and J ends, which lost 6 bases and 3 bases, there was a span of 12 bases. This chain's CDR3 is CASSRGEIYEQYF. CDR3 nucleotides: TGTGCCAGCAGTCGCGGCGAGATCTACGAGCAGTACTTC.

This clone was seen only a few times. The rearrangement links TRBV18 to TRBJ1-5, with D possibly TRBD1 on 5 matching bases. Germline V CDR1 and CDR2: KGHSH, LQKENI. V was cut by 4 bases and J by 0 bases, with 13 bases left in between. The CDR3 is made up of 16 amino acids. The CDR3 spells CASSHRGGDSNQPQHF. The CDR3 DNA reads TGTGCCAGCTCACACCGGGGGGGGGATAGCAATCAGCCCCAGCATTTT.

This chain connects TRBV4-3 to TRBJ2-1; 9 bases match TRBD2. The CDR3 has 16 amino acids. Germline CDR1 and CDR2: LGHNA and YSLEER. V shed 0 bases and J 2 bases; nucleotides not matched to a gene: 2. CDR3 loop: CASSQDPSGAYNEQFF. CDR3 coding DNA: TGCGCCAGCAGCCAAGATCCTAGCGGGGCCTACAATGAGCAGTTCTTC.

The V and J genes are TRBV10-2 and TRBJ2-4, with 10 bases aligning to TRBD2. Germline V CDR1 and CDR2: WSHSY, SAAADI. The CDR3 extends over 17 amino acids. The V gene end was trimmed by 2 bases and the J gene end by 0 bases; junction bases not matched to a gene: 4. The CDR3 protein is CASSEVAGGLAKNIQYF. Here the CDR3 DNA reads TGCGCCAGCAGTGAGGTAGCGGGAGGTCTAGCCAAAAACATTCAGTACTTC.

The chain combines TRBV5-1 with TRBJ2-5, with D possibly matching TRBD2 (5 bases). This CDR3 is built from 14 residues. Trimming took 4 bases from V and 1 from J, leaving 11 bases between them. CDR1 and CDR2 (germline): SGHRS, YFSETQ. The CDR3 spells CASSGELSQETQYF. The CDR3 DNA sequence: TGCGCCAGCAGCGGGGAGCTGTCCCAAGAGACCCAGTACTTC.

The chain employs TRBV25-1 and TRBJ1-5; no clear D. V was trimmed by 4 bases and J by 8 bases, leaving 18 bases between them. From germline, CDR1 is MGHDK and CDR2 SYGVNS. This CDR3 contains 15 residues. CDR3 in DNA: TGTGCCAGCAGTGCCCCGGGCGTAAGTGCTGAGCCCCAGCATTTT. This codes for CASSAPGVSAEPQHF.

The chain is built from TRBV5-6 and TRBJ1-6; D is ambiguous. The CDR3 covers 16 residues. Trimming stripped 0 bases from V and 0 bases from J, with 7 bases between. Germline CDR1 is SGHDT and CDR2 is YYEEEE. CDR3 DNA: TGTGCCAGCAGCTTGGAGTTAAGCTCCTATAATTCACCCCTCCACTTT. Protein product: CASSLELSSYNSPLHF. Full variable domain (remainder filled in from reference TRBV5-6 and TRBJ1-6): DAGVTQSPTHLIKTRGQQVTLRCSPKSGHDTVSWYQQALGQGPQFIFQYYEEEERQRGNFPDRFSGHQFPNYSSELNVNALLLGDSALYLCASSLELSSYNSPLHFGNGTRLTVT.

This clone came up once. The rearrangement joins TRBV7-9 to TRBJ2-1, with a tentative D call TRBD1 (6 bases). Germline lookup yields CDR1 SEHNR and CDR2 FQNEAQ (reference sequence). The CDR3 runs 11 residues. V shed 10 bases and J shed 8 bases, with 12 bases lying between them. The CDR3 loop reads CAIYKGDEQFF. CDR3 nucleotide sequence: TGTGCCATCTACAAGGGGGATGAGCAGTTCTTC.

The chain has TRBV5-1 and TRBJ2-2; D not resolved. In germline, CDR1 is SGHRS, CDR2 YFSETQ. The V end was cut by 0 bases, the J end by 7 bases, with 10 bases between. CDR3 length: 14 residues. The CDR3 DNA sequence: TGCGCCAGCAGCTTGGCCACGGGCGGCGGGGAGCTGTTTTTT. Its translation: CASSLATGGGELFF. The full variable domain, with the rest looked up from reference TRBV5-1 and TRBJ2-2, is KAGVTQTPRYLIKTRGQQVTLSCSPISGHRSVSWYQQTPGQGLQFLFEYFSETQRNKGNFPGRFSGRQFSNSRSEMNVSTLELGDSALYLCASSLATGGGELFFGEGSRLTVL.

In this sample, this clone turned up a few times. V gene TRBV30 combines with J gene TRBJ2-7; 9 bases are shared with TRBD1. CDR1 is GTSNPN, CDR2 SVGIG, per germline (reference sequence). Trimming took 4 bases from V and 0 from J; bases not matched to a gene: 10. The CDR3 loop spans 16 amino acids. This chain's CDR3 is CAWNPRGTGSSYEQYF. The DNA for the CDR3 is TGTGCCTGGAACCCAAGGGGGACAGGGAGCTCCTACGAGCAGTACTTC.

The chain uses TRBV12-5 and TRBJ2-1; 8 nucleotides align to TRBD1. The CDR3 sequence is 16 residues long. Losses at the gene ends were 1 base for V and 7 bases for J; bases not matched to a gene: 9. CDR1 is LGHNT and CDR2 is FRNRAP in the germline V gene. CDR3 DNA sequence: TGTGCTAGTGGTTTGGACCCAGGGGGCGGATATAATGAGCAGTTCTTC. It is translated as CASGLDPGGGYNEQFF.

The V and J genes are TRBV29-1 and TRBJ2-1; the D gene is possibly TRBD1 (5 bases). This CDR3 spans 12 amino acids. From germline, CDR1 is SQVTM and CDR2 ANQGSEA. The CDR3 reads CSIRQQGGEQFF. DNA of the CDR3: TGCAGTATCCGACAGCAGGGTGGAGAGCAGTTCTTC.

This clone was counted between two and nine times. The J gene is TRBJ1-6, the V gene TRBV30; D gene ambiguous. Deletions cut 2 bases from V and 10 bases from J, with 15 bases between. Germline lookup yields CDR1 GTSNPN and CDR2 SVGIG (reference sequence). The CDR3 spans 14 residues. CDR3 loop: CAWSNGNLGSPLHF. Written as DNA, the CDR3 is TGTGCCTGGAGTAACGGGAATTTAGGCTCACCCCTCCACTTT.

This clone was seen a few times. V gene TRBV19 combines with J gene TRBJ2-5; D perhaps matches TRBD2 (5 bases). Per the germline V gene, CDR1 is LNHDA and CDR2 is SQIVND (reference sequence). With 5 bases removed from V and 2 bases from J, the gap between germline ends came to 9 bases. There are 13 residues in the CDR3. CDR3 sequence reads: CASSPGNQETQYF. Written as DNA, the CDR3 is TGTGCCAGTAGTCCGGGAAATCAAGAGACCCAGTACTTC.

The rearrangement joins TRBV6-5 to TRBJ2-5, with D possibly called TRBD1 or TRBD2 (7 bases each). Germline V gene lookup returns CDR1 MNHEY and CDR2 SVGAGI. V lost 8 bases and J lost 5, with 15 bases in between. The length of the CDR3 is 13 residues. The CDR3 region has the DNA TGTGCCAGCCAGGGGGGGCGGTGGGAGACCCAGTACTTC. Its translation: CASQGGRWETQYF.

The chain is built from TRBV30 and TRBJ1-4, with 10 bases that match TRBD1. Germline CDR1 and CDR2: GTSNPN and SVGIG (reference sequence). The length of the CDR3 is 13 residues. V dropped 7 bases and J dropped 8; count of bases not matched to a gene: 7. The CDR3 here is CAFSGQGREKLFF. The CDR3, as DNA: TGTGCCTTTTCGGGACAGGGGCGGGAAAAACTGTTTTTT.

The chain joins TRBV7-9 to TRBJ2-1; D is perhaps TRBD1 (5 bases). The CDR3 extends over 14 amino acids. Germline V gene lookup returns CDR1 SEHNR and CDR2 FQNEAQ (reference sequence). V was cut by 2 bases and J by 8 bases, with 13 bases left in between. CDR3 in DNA: TGTGCCAGCAGCTTACTTCAGGGAACAGATGAGCAGTTCTTC. This encodes CASSLLQGTDEQFF. The full variable domain, with the rest looked up from reference TRBV7-9 and TRBJ2-1, is DTGVSQNPRHKITKRGQNVTFRCDPISEHNRLYWYRQTLGQGPEFLTYFQNEAQLEKSRLLSDRFSAERPKGSFSTLEIQRTEQGDSAMYLCASSLLQGTDEQFFGPGTRLTVL.

This clone was recorded a few times. This chain joins TRBV11-3 and TRBJ2-5; 7 bases map to TRBD1. Germline trimming cut 1 base from V and 1 base from J; bases unmatched to any gene: 6. CDR1 and CDR2 (germline): SGHNT, YENEEA. CDR3 length equals 16 residues. This chain's CDR3 is CASSLGAGGRQETQYF. In DNA, the CDR3 is TGTGCCAGCAGCTTAGGGGCAGGGGGTCGCCAAGAGACCCAGTACTTC.

The chain uses TRBV11-3 and TRBJ1-3; TRBD1 might be the D (5 bases). This CDR3 is built from 15 residues. Germline-derived CDR1 and CDR2 are SGHNT and YENEEA. The V end lost 1 base, the J end lost 0 bases, and 7 bases lay between the germline ends. CDR3 sequence (DNA): TGTGCCAGCAGCTTAGGAGGGGACTCTGGAAACACCATATATTTT. It encodes CASSLGGDSGNTIYF.

This chain joins TRBV21-1 and TRBJ2-1; the DNA was not used to check the table's D call, TRBD2. TRBV21-1 is assigned pseudogene status. The CDR3 covers 15 residues. CDR3 bases: TGTGCCAGCAACTGGAGCGGGAGCTCCTACAATGAGCAGTTCTTC. As protein: CASNWSGSSYNEQFF.

This chain uses TRBV7-6 with TRBJ1-2; D is possibly TRBD1 (6 bases). V dropped 3 bases and J dropped 4 bases, with 12 bases sitting between them. This CDR3 contains 14 residues. Germline V CDR1 and CDR2: SGHVS, FNYEAQ. The CDR3 nucleotides are TGTGCCAGCAGCTTGGCAGGGGAAGGCTATGGCTACACCTTC. Amino acid sequence: CASSLAGEGYGYTF.

CDR3 region: CASSPYPEYGGYTF. For the CDR3, the DNA is TGTGCCAGCTCACCTTACCCCGAATACGGAGGCTACACCTTC. The genes are TRBV18 and TRBJ1-2, with D unclear. This CDR3 is 14 amino acids long. The ends were cut back, 3 bases at V and 8 bases at J, with 16 bases in the middle. Germline values: CDR1 KGHSH, CDR2 LQKENI.

This clone appeared a few times. CDR3 sequence (DNA): TGTGCCAGCAGTTACAGGGCAAATAATCAGCCCCAGCATTTT. Protein product: CASSYRANNQPQHF. V usage is TRBV6-5 and J usage is TRBJ1-5; no clear D. V was shortened by 2 bases and J by 4 bases, with 9 bases between the two germline ends. The CDR3 spans 14 residues. Germline CDR1 reads MNHEY; CDR2 reads SVGAGI.

This rearrangement joins TRBV7-8 to TRBJ2-7; 8 nucleotides align to TRBD2. The germline V gene has CDR1 SGHVS and CDR2 FQNEAQ. The CDR3 is 14 residues long. V dropped 5 bases and J dropped 6; count of bases not matched to a gene: 9. The CDR3, as DNA: TGTGCCAGCAGCCTCGGGACTAGTGGCTCCGAGCAGTACTTC. Its translation: CASSLGTSGSEQYF.

Comment on this clone: At one boundary the junction diverges from the germline segment, which might be a read error. This chain links TRBV27 with TRBJ2-7, with D perhaps matching TRBD1 (6 bases). Germline CDR1 is MNHEY and CDR2 is SMNVEV (reference sequence). The CDR3 totals 14 residues. CDR3: CASSPRRGSHEQYF. Here the CDR3 DNA reads TGTGCCAGCAGCCCCCGCAGGGGCTCCCACGAGCAGTACTTC.

This clone was detected once. This specimen includes other DNA sequences encoding the same CDR3. The rearrangement uses TRBV5-1 and TRBJ2-1; the D is unclear. Trimming cost V 2 bases and J 5 bases, with 8 bases left between them. The CDR3 extends over 13 amino acids. Per the germline V gene, CDR1 is SGHRS and CDR2 is YFSETQ. This CDR3 reads CASSFGRNNEQFF. CDR3 sequence (DNA): TGCGCCAGCAGCTTCGGACGCAACAATGAGCAGTTCTTC. Using reference TRBV5-1 and TRBJ2-1 for the parts outside the CDR3, the full variable domain is KAGVTQTPRYLIKTRGQQVTLSCSPISGHRSVSWYQQTPGQGLQFLFEYFSETQRNKGNFPGRFSGRQFSNSRSEMNVSTLELGDSALYLCASSFGRNNEQFFGPGTRLTVL.

In its sample, this clone was seen a few times. This chain links TRBV7-2 with TRBJ2-1, with TRBD1 matching 7 bases. Germline V gives CDR1 SGHTA, CDR2 FQGNSA. The CDR3 extends over 14 amino acids. Unmatched junction bases numbered 0, after V lost 2 bases and J lost 2 bases. The CDR3 DNA reads TGTGCCAGCAGCTTACAGGGGGCCTACAATGAGCAGTTCTTC. Translation gives CASSLQGAYNEQFF.